This T cell receptor beta chain stems from a study of T cells in Graves' hyperthyroidism and ophthalmopathy. Study-level points and caveats: Peripheral blood also featured most of the thyroid clonotypes expanded above 0.001. A model built on 13 V-J features separated ophthalmopathy from stable hyperthyroidism.

Any patient presenting with uncontrolled infection, other autoimmune disease, pregnancy or lactation was left out. Using less than 12 ml of fresh peripheral blood, PBMCs were prepared. V lost 2 bases and J lost 0, with 6 bases in between. Germline V gene sequence: CDR1 MNHEY, CDR2 SVGAGI. CDR3 length: 14 amino acids. The source material, RNA transcripts, was used to amplify TCR beta CDR3 regions. Initially, a first-round RT-PCR of the TCR CDR3 employed the HTBI primer set. Via MiXCR, TCRdb re-called the multiplex PCR reads, giving one row per CDR3 protein. Here the sample spans some 580,000 distinct CDR3 sequences, about 16% being singletons. This clonotype was detected a few times. Its antigen is not known.

Sequences were obtained from blood. The sequence derives from a woman aged 40 to 49 with Graves' ophthalmopathy. The V and J genes are TRBV6-5 and TRBJ2-3; D gene uncertain. The CDR3 DNA reads as TGTGCCAGCAGTTACCCGGGTAGCACAGATACGCAGTATTTT. Its protein product is CASSYPGSTDTQYF.